Following are 6 T cell receptor beta chains from one sample sequenced in a study of blood T cell repertoires in COVID-19. Libraries were prepared by immunoSEQ multiplex PCR; TCRdb keeps only in-frame clonotypes and omits some of them. Found here are about 500,000 clones, less than 90% of them singletons; the top ten hold roughly 8.3%. What was sequenced was peripheral blood. These receptors all stem from a woman between 50 and 59 years old with COVID-19, enrolled during active disease.

As to this clone: Within the sample, other DNA sequences also encode this same CDR3. V and J are TRBV6-5 and TRBJ1-1; D gene uncertain. The germline gives CDR1 MNHEY, CDR2 SVGAGI. The CDR3 length is 12 residues. Trimming removed 3 bases at V and 1 base at J, with 3 bases between. For the CDR3, the DNA is TGTGCCAGCAGTTATAGGAACACTGAAGCTTTCTTT. Protein: CASSYRNTEAFF.

The chain carries TRBV20-1 and TRBJ2-1; no clear D. The CDR3 consists of 11 residues. V lost 4 bases to trimming and J lost 5 bases, with 6 bases between them. Germline V gene data show CDR1 as DFQATT and CDR2 as SNEGSKA (reference sequence). The CDR3 protein is CSAKQNNEQFF. DNA for the CDR3: TGCAGTGCTAAACAGAACAATGAGCAGTTCTTC.

The J gene is TRBJ2-7, the V gene TRBV28; 8 bases line up with TRBD1. The CDR3 consists of 15 residues. V shed 6 bases, J shed 0 bases, and the junction held 7 bases outside the gene matches. Germline V CDR1 and CDR2: MDHEN, SYDVKM. CDR3 DNA: TGTGCCAGCAGCGCCCCCCAGGGGGCCTCCTACGAGCAGTACTTC. It codes for CASSAPQGASYEQYF. The full variable domain, completed using reference TRBV28 and TRBJ2-7, is DVKVTQSSRYLVKRTGEKVFLECVQDMDHENMFWYRQDPGLGLRLIYFSYDVKMKEKGDIPEGYSVSREKKERFSLILESASTNQTSMYLCASSAPQGASYEQYFGPGTRLTVT.

The gene calls are TRBV6-5 and TRBJ1-6; tentatively, D is TRBD1 (6 bases). The CDR3 is 13 residues long. Germline values: CDR1 MNHEY, CDR2 SVGAGI. V lost 10 bases and J 5 bases, leaving 12 bases between the germline ends. CDR3 loop: CATSTGHNSPLHF. The CDR3 DNA follows: TGTGCCACTTCGACAGGCCATAATTCACCCCTCCACTTT.

V usage is TRBV24-1 and J usage is TRBJ2-2; 7 positions match TRBD1. V shed 4 bases, J shed 4 bases, and the junction held 8 bases outside the gene matches. The germline V gene has CDR1 KGHDR and CDR2 SFDVKD. The CDR3 loop spans 16 amino acids. The CDR3 region has the DNA TGTGCCACCAGTGACACCGACAGGGAAAGCACCGGGGAGCTGTTTTTT. Amino acids: CATSDTDRESTGELFF.

The rearrangement uses TRBV5-1 and TRBJ2-2; TRBD1 matches 7 bases. Germline assignment: CDR1 SGHRS and CDR2 YFSETQ. Trimming took 1 base from V and 7 from J; bases not matched to a gene: 10. There are 16 residues in the CDR3. The CDR3 bases are TGCGCCAGCAGCTTGTTCGCCCAGGGGGTTGTCGGGGAGCTGTTTTTT. Protein sequence: CASSLFAQGVVGELFF.